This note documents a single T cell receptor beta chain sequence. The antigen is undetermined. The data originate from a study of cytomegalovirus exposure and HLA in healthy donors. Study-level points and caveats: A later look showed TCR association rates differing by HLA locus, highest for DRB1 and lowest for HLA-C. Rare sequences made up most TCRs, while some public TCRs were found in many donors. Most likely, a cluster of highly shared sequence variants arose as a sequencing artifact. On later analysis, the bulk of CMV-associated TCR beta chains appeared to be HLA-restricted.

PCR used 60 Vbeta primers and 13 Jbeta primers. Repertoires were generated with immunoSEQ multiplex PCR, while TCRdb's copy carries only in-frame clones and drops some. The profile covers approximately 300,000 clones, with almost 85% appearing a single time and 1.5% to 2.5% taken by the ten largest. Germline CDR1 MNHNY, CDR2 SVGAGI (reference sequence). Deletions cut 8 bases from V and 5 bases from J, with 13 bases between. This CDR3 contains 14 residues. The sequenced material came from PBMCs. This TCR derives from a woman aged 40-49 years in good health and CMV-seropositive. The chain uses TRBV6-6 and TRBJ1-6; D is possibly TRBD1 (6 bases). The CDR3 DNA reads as TGTGCCAGCCGAGGGGCAGGGGATAATTCACCCCTCCACTTT. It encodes CASRGAGDNSPLHF.